This T cell receptor (beta chain) stems from a study of blood T cell repertoires in COVID-19. The table came from immunoSEQ multiplex PCR; TCRdb's copy has only in-frame clones and leaves some out. The sample includes around 300,000 clones, 90% of them seen just once. Seattle participants joined during active infection and were tracked over time. Trimming stripped 1 base from V and 6 bases from J, with 15 bases between. Germline loops: CDR1 KGHSH, CDR2 LQKENI. CDR3 length equals 15 residues. The chain recombines TRBV18 with TRBJ1-1; D unresolved. The receptor was derived from a woman between 45 and 60 years old with COVID-19, enrolled during active disease. Sample: peripheral blood. The CDR3 sequence: CASSPQVEAGPEAFF. CDR3 DNA sequence: TGTGCCAGCTCACCACAAGTAGAAGCGGGCCCTGAAGCTTTCTTT.